The 13 T cell receptor beta chains below were found in one sample sequenced in a study of blood T cell repertoires in COVID-19. Some clones are missing from TCRdb's copy, which holds only in-frame ones; the method was immunoSEQ multiplex PCR. The table lists 200,000 to 300,000 clones, approximately 83% of them singletons. The sample comprised peripheral blood. These receptors all stem from a man between 25 and 39 years old who had recovered from COVID-19.

V gene TRBV5-1 combines with J gene TRBJ2-5; TRBD1 agrees at 8 bases. Germline V CDR1 and CDR2: SGHRS, YFSETQ. V dropped 4 bases and J dropped 4; count of bases not matched to a gene: 6. This CDR3 contains 14 residues. The DNA for the CDR3 is TGCGCCAGCAGCCCCGCAGGGACAGGAGAGACCCAGTACTTC. It encodes CASSPAGTGETQYF.

The chain uses TRBV11-3 and TRBJ1-1; D is uncertain. Trimming left V 10 bases short and J 3 bases short, with 9 bases between. The CDR3 sequence is 11 residues long. The germline V gene has CDR1 SGHNT and CDR2 YENEEA. CDR3 in amino acids: CAKREDTEAFF. The CDR3 coding sequence is TGTGCCAAGCGGGAGGACACTGAAGCTTTCTTT. Full variable domain (rest looked up from reference TRBV11-3 and TRBJ1-1): EAGVVQSPRYKIIEKKQPVAFWCNPISGHNTLYWYLQNLGQGPELLIRYENEEAVDDSQLPKDRFSAERLKGVDSTLKIQPAELGDSAVYLCAKREDTEAFFGQGTRLTVV.

This clone was counted a few times. V is TRBV4-2 and J is TRBJ2-3, with 8 bases matching TRBD2. From germline, CDR1 is LGHNA and CDR2 YNFKEQ. CDR3 length: 18 residues. Trimming removed 4 bases from V and 7 bases from J; junction bases left unmatched: 19. This chain's CDR3 is CASSRDGDSGAPGYTQYF. The CDR3 DNA sequence: TGTGCCAGCAGCCGGGACGGAGATAGCGGGGCCCCCGGTTATACGCAGTATTTT.

This clone was seen a single time. The chain joins TRBV5-6 to TRBJ1-1; D is unclear. The CDR3 has 13 residues. Trimming took 8 bases from V and 5 from J, leaving 16 bases between them. CDR1 SGHDT and CDR2 YYEEEE come from the germline V gene. The CDR3 protein is CARTLGRETEAFF. DNA for the CDR3: TGTGCCAGAACTCTTGGCCGGGAGACTGAAGCTTTCTTT.

V is TRBV7-9 and J is TRBJ1-1; D uncertain. Germline CDR1 and CDR2: SEHNR and FQNEAQ (reference sequence). The V and J ends lost 1 base and 11 bases respectively, with 8 bases between them. This CDR3 is 11 amino acids long. The CDR3 DNA reads as TGTGCCAGCAGCTTAGTCCCACAGGCTTTCTTT. The encoded protein is CASSLVPQAFF.

The chain combines TRBV5-1 with TRBJ1-5; D is perhaps TRBD1 (6 bases). V gave up 4 bases and J gave up 6 bases, with 14 bases separating them. Germline V gives CDR1 SGHRS, CDR2 YFSETQ. This CDR3 has 14 amino acids. CDR3 DNA sequence: TGCGCCAGCAGCCAGACAGGTGGAGTTCAGCCCCAGCATTTT. Protein sequence: CASSQTGGVQPQHF.

This chain uses TRBV25-1 with TRBJ1-2, with TRBD1 identical over 9 bases. V lost 3 bases and J lost 7; bases outside the gene matches: 12. Germline V gene data show CDR1 as MGHDK and CDR2 as SYGVNS. The CDR3 contains 16 residues. The CDR3 bases are TGTGCCAGCAGTGACCCTGGGACAGGGAGACATACTGGCTACACCTTC. Translating gives CASSDPGTGRHTGYTF.

The gene calls are TRBV6-5 and TRBJ1-4; D might be TRBD1 (5 bases). Trimming shortened V by 8 bases and J by 5 bases, and 12 bases separated the two germline ends. Germline lookup yields CDR1 MNHEY and CDR2 SVGAGI. CDR3 size: 13 residues. CDR3 residues: CASARQTNEKLFF. The CDR3 nucleotides read TGTGCCAGCGCGAGACAGACAAATGAAAAACTGTTTTTT.

This clone was detected once. The gene calls are TRBV7-3 and TRBJ2-2, with D possibly TRBD1 on 6 matching bases. Trimming removed 4 bases at V and 2 bases at J, with 8 bases between. CDR3 length: 14 amino acids. Per the germline V gene, CDR1 is SGHTA and CDR2 is FQGTGA. CDR3 DNA sequence: TGTGCCAGCAGCTCGGGACATAACACCGGGGAGCTGTTTTTT. The encoded protein is CASSSGHNTGELFF. Full variable domain (remainder filled in from reference TRBV7-3 and TRBJ2-2): GAGVSQTPSNKVTEKGKYVELRCDPISGHTALYWYRQSLGQGPEFLIYFQGTGAADDSGLPNDRFFAVRPEGSVSTLKIQRTERGDSAVYLCASSSGHNTGELFFGEGSRLTVL.

The genes are TRBV3-1 (or the pseudogene TRBV3-2) and TRBJ1-4; the D is unclear. The CDR3 spans 14 residues. Deletions cut 5 bases from V and 0 bases from J, with 7 bases between. Germline-derived CDR1 and CDR2 are LGHDT and YNNKEL (reference sequence). Here the CDR3 reads CASSNGATNEKLFF. CDR3 nucleotide sequence: TGTGCCAGCAGCAACGGTGCAACTAATGAAAAACTGTTTTTT.

The CDR3 reads CASSAFGGTGYTF. DNA for the CDR3: TGTGCCAGCAGCGCCTTCGGGGGGACTGGCTACACCTTC. The chain has TRBV9 and TRBJ1-2; D possibly corresponds to TRBD1 (5 bases). Germline values: CDR1 SGDLS, CDR2 YYNGEE. This CDR3 is 13 amino acids long. The V and J ends lost 3 bases and 7 bases respectively, with 13 bases between them. The complete variable domain, with remaining parts taken from reference TRBV9 and TRBJ1-2, reads DSGVTQTPKHLITATGQRVTLRCSPRSGDLSVYWYQQSLDQGLQFLIQYYNGEERAKGNILERFSAQQFPDLHSELNLSSLELGDSALYFCASSAFGGTGYTFGSGTRLTVV.

The chain employs TRBV7-7 and TRBJ2-1, with TRBD1 matching 10 bases. V was pared by 1 base and J by 8 bases, with 11 bases of the junction left unmatched. The CDR3 runs 17 residues. Germline values: CDR1 SSHAT, CDR2 FNYEAQ (reference sequence). The CDR3 DNA is TGTGCCAGCAGCTTAGGGCCGACAGGGGGCGGATCCGATGAGCAGTTCTTC. Translation gives CASSLGPTGGGSDEQFF.

J is TRBJ2-1 and V is TRBV7-3; 7 positions match TRBD1. This CDR3 is built from 14 residues. Germline V CDR1 and CDR2: SGHTA, FQGTGA. Germline trimming cut 6 bases from V and 9 bases from J; bases unmatched to any gene: 11. The DNA of the CDR3 is TGTGCCAGCAGTCATACAGGGGCGTTCGTTGAGCAGTTCTTC. Translation: CASSHTGAFVEQFF.